The subject of this entry is one T cell receptor beta chain. The antigen is unknown. This specimen comes from a study of cytomegalovirus exposure and HLA in healthy donors. Both 60 Vbeta primers and 13 Jbeta primers went into the PCR. Profiled with immunoSEQ multiplex PCR; TCRdb holds only in-frame clones, not every one. The table records fewer than 250,000 clones, 75% to 80% of them present only once. Study-wide findings and caveats: An analysis that came later showed most CMV-associated TCR beta chains appearing HLA-restricted.

Sequencing used PBMCs. This TCR derives from a man between 18 and 35 years old in good health and CMV-seronegative.

CDR3 nucleotide sequence: TGTGCCAGCAGCCGTGTACCGGGACTAGCGGACACAGATACGCAGTATTTT. Translation: CASSRVPGLADTDTQYF. The chain has TRBV4-2 and TRBJ2-3; TRBD2 matches 11 bases. The CDR3 sequence is 17 residues long. V shed 4 bases, J shed 2 bases, and the junction held 8 bases outside the gene matches. The germline gives CDR1 LGHNA, CDR2 YNFKEQ.